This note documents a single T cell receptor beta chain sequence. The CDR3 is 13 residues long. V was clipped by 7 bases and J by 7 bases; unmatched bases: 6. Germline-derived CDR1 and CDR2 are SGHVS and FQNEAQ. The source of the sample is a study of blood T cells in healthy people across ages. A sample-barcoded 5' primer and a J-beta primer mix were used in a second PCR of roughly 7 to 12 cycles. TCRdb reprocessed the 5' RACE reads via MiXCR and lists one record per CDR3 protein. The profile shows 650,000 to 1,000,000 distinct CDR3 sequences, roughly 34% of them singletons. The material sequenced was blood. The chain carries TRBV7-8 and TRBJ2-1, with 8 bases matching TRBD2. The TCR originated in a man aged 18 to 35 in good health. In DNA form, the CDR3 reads TGTGCCAGCACCCACGGGAGGGTGAATGAGCAGTTCTTC. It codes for CASTHGRVNEQFF.